This TCR beta chain was sequenced for a study of cytomegalovirus exposure and HLA in healthy donors. General study findings and limits: The HLA-A and HLA-B alleles of most subjects were reportedly predicted accurately from TCR beta sequences. Cytomegalovirus-associated TCR beta chains were listed, numbering 164.

PCR used 60 Vbeta primers and 13 Jbeta primers. Using immunoSEQ multiplex PCR, the repertoire was profiled, and TCRdb retains in-frame clones only, with some absent. The sample consists of fewer than 250,000 clones, around 79% of them appearing once. Remarks on this clone: Its antigen is currently unknown.

This CDR3 region has 14 residues. Trimming cost V 5 bases and J 7 bases; bases outside gene matches: 10. The germline V gene encodes CDR1 MDHEN and CDR2 SYDVKM. The clonotype was recovered from a woman between 45 and 65 years old in good health and CMV-seronegative. The chain links TRBV28 to TRBJ2-5; 7 bases agree with TRBD2. Specimen: PBMCs. CDR3 in DNA: TGTGCCAGCAGTCCTAGCGGCAGAGGGTGGACCCAGTACTTC. Protein sequence: CASSPSGRGWTQYF.